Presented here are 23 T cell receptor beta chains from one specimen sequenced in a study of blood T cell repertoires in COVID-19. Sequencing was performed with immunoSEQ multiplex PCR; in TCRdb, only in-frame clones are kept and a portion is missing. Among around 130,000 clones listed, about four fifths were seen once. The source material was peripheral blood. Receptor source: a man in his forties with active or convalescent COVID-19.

CDR3 DNA: TGTGCCAGCAGTTTACAGGGGTCGACTGAAGCTTTCTTT. It yields the protein CASSLQGSTEAFF. The genes are TRBV2 and TRBJ1-1; TRBD1 matches at 7 bases. This CDR3 comprises 13 residues. CDR1 and CDR2 (germline): SNHLY, FYNNEI. After removal of 5 bases from V and 5 bases from J, the junction contained 5 bases not matched to a gene.

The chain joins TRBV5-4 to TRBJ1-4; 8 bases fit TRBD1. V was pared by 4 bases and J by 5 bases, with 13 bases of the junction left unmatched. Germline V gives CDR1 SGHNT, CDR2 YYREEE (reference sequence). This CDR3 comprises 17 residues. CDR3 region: CASSTRGRGTQNEKLFF. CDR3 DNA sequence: TGTGCCAGCAGCACCAGGGGGCGCGGTACCCAGAATGAAAAACTGTTTTTT. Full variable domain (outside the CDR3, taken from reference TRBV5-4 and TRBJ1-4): ETGVTQSPTHLIKTRGQQVTLRCSSQSGHNTVSWYQQALGQGPQFIFQYYREEENGRGNFPPRFSGLQFPNYSSELNVNALELDDSALYLCASSTRGRGTQNEKLFFGSGTQLSVL.

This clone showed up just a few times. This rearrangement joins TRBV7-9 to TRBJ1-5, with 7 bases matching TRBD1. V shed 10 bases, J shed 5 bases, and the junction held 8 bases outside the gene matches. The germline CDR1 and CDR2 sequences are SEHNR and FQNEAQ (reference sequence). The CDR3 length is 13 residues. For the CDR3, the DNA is TGTGCCATTACGGACAGGCAGGATCAGCCCCAGCATTTT. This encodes CAITDRQDQPQHF.

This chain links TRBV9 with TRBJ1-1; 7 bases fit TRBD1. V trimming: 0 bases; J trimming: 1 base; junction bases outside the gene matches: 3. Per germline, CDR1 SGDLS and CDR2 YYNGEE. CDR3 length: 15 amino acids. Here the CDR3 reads CASSVGGTANTEAFF. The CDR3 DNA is TGTGCCAGCAGCGTAGGAGGGACAGCGAACACTGAAGCTTTCTTT.

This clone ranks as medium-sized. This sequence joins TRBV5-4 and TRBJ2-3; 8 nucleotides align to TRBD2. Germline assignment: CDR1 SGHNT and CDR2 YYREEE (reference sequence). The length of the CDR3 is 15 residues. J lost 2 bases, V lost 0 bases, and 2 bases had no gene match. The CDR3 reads CASSLAGGDTDTQYF. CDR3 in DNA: TGTGCCAGCAGCTTGGCGGGGGGGGACACAGATACGCAGTATTTT.

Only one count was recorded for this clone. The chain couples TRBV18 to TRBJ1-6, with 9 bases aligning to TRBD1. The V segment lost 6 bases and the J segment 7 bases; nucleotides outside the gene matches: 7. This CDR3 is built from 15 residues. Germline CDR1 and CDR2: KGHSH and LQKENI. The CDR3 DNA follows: TGTGCCAGCTCCCCCACCGGACAGGGGAATTCACCCCTCCACTTT. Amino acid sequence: CASSPTGQGNSPLHF.

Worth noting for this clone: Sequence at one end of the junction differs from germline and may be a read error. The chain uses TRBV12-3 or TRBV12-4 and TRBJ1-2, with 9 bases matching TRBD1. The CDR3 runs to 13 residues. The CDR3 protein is CASSLGQGTGYTF. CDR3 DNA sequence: TGTGCCAGCAGCTTAGGACAGGGGACTGGCTACACCTTC.

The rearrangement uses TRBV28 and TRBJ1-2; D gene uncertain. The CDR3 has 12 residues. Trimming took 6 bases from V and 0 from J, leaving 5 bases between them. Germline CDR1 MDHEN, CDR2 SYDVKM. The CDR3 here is CASRSPNYGYTF. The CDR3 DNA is TGTGCCAGCAGAAGCCCTAACTATGGCTACACCTTC.

CDR3 protein: CASRGSSGGAETQYF. For the CDR3, the DNA is TGTGCCAGTAGGGGTTCTAGCGGGGGGGCGGAGACCCAGTACTTC. This chain joins TRBV19 and TRBJ2-5; 12 bases fit TRBD2. The V and J ends lost 6 bases and 5 bases, in that order; junction bases with no gene match: 7. CDR1 and CDR2 (germline): LNHDA, SQIVND (reference sequence). This CDR3 region has 15 residues.

CDR3 nucleotides: TGCGCCAGCAGCCCAGGACTAAGCATCTCAGATACGCAGTATTTT. This codes for CASSPGLSISDTQYF. The chain recombines TRBV5-1 with TRBJ2-3; TRBD2 is a possible D gene (6 bases). The CDR3 is 15 amino acids. Trimming left V 4 bases short and J 4 bases short, with 16 bases between. The V gene's germline CDR1 is SGHRS and CDR2 YFSETQ.

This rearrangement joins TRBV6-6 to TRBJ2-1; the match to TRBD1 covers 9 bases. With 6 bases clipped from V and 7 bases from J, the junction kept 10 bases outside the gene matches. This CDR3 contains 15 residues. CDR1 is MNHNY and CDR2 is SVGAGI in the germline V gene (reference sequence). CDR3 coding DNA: TGTGCCAGCAGAGCACCGGGGACAGGGTCGAATGAGCAGTTCTTC. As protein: CASRAPGTGSNEQFF.

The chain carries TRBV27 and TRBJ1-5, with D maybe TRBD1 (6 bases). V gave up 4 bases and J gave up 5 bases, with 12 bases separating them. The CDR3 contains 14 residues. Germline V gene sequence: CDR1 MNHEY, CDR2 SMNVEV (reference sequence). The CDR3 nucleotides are TGTGCCAGCAGTTCCTCAGGGGAATATCAGCCCCAGCATTTT. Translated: CASSSSGEYQPQHF.

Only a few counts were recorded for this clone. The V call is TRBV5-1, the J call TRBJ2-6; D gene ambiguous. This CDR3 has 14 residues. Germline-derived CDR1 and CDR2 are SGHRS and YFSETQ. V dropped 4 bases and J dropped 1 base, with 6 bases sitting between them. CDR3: CASSTASGANVLTF. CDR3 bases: TGCGCCAGCAGCACCGCGTCTGGGGCCAACGTCCTGACTTTC.

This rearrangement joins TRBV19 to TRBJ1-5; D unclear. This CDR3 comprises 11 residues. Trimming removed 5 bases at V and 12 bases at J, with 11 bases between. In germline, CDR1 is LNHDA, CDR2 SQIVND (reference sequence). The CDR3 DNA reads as TGTGCCAGTAGTCTCTCCACAGTCCAGCATTTT. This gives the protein CASSLSTVQHF. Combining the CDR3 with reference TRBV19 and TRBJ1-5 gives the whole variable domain DGGITQSPKYLFRKEGQNVTLSCEQNLNHDAMYWYRQDPGQGLRLIYYSQIVNDFQKGDIAEGYSVSREKKESFPLTVTSAQKNPTAFYLCASSLSTVQHFGDGTRLSIL.

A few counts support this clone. The CDR3 reads CASSPRTSGEYEQYF. The CDR3 coding sequence is TGTGCCAGCAGCCCAAGGACTAGCGGGGAGTACGAGCAGTACTTC. The V call is TRBV9, the J call TRBJ2-7; 12 positions agree with TRBD2. Trimming removed 4 bases from V and 4 bases from J; junction bases left unmatched: 6. Germline CDR1 is SGDLS and CDR2 is YYNGEE. The CDR3 has 15 residues. Based on the CDR3 plus reference TRBV9 and TRBJ2-7, the full variable domain is DSGVTQTPKHLITATGQRVTLRCSPRSGDLSVYWYQQSLDQGLQFLIQYYNGEERAKGNILERFSAQQFPDLHSELNLSSLELGDSALYFCASSPRTSGEYEQYFGPGTRLTVT.

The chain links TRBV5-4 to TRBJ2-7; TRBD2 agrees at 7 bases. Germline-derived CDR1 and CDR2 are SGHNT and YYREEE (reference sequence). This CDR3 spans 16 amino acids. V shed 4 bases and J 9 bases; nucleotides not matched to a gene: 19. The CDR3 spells CASSRDGGGERQRQYF. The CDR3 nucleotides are TGTGCCAGCAGCCGTGATGGCGGGGGTGAAAGGCAGAGGCAGTACTTC.

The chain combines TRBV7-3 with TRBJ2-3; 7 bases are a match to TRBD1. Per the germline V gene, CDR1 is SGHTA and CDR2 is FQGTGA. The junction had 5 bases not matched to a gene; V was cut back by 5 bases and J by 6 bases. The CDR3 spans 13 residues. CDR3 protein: CASSLQGPDTQYF. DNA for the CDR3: TGTGCCAGCAGCCTACAGGGGCCCGATACGCAGTATTTT.

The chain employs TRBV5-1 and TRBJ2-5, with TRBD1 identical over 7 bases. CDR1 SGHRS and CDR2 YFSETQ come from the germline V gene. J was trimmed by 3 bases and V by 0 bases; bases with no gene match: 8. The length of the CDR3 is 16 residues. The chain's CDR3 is CASSLAASTGEETQYF. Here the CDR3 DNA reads TGCGCCAGCAGCTTGGCCGCATCTACAGGGGAAGAGACCCAGTACTTC.

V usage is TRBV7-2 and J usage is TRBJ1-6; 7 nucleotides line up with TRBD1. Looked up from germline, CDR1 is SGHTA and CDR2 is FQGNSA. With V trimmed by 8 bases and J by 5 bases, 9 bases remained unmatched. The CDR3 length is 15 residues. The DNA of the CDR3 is TGTGCCAGCGGAGCACAGGGGTCCCATAATTCACCCCTCCACTTT. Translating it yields CASGAQGSHNSPLHF.

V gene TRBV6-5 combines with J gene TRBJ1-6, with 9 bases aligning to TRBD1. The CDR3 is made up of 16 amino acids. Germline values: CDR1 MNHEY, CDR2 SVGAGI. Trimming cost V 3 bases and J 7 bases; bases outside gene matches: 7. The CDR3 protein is CASSYGRDRDNSPLHF. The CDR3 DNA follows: TGTGCCAGCAGTTATGGCAGGGACAGGGACAATTCACCCCTCCACTTT.

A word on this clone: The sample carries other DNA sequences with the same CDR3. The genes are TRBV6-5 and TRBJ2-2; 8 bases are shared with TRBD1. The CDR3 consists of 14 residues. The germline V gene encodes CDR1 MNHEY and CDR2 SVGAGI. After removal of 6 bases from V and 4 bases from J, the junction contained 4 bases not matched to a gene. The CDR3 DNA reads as TGTGCCAGCAGGGGACAGGTGTCCACCGGGGAGCTGTTTTTT. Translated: CASRGQVSTGELFF.

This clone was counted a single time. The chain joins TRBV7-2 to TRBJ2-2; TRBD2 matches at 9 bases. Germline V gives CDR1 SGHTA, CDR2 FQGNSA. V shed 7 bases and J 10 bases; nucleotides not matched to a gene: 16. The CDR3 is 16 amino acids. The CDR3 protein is CASNPSMTRGGVELFF. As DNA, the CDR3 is TGTGCCAGCAACCCCAGCATGACTCGCGGGGGGGTGGAGCTGTTTTTT.

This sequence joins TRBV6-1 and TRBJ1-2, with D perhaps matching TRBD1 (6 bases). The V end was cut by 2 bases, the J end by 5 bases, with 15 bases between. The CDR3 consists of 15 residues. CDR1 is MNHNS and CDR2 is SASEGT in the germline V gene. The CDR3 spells CASSELNRVGYGYTF. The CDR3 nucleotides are TGTGCCAGCAGTGAACTTAACAGGGTAGGGTATGGCTACACCTTC.